This record covers a single T cell receptor beta chain. Trimming cost V 3 bases and J 0 bases, with 9 bases left between them. The CDR3 length is 14 residues. The germline CDR1 and CDR2 sequences are DFQATT and SNEGSKA (reference sequence). This sample is drawn from a study of control samples from healthy donors and cancer patients. Profiling relied on immunoSEQ multiplex PCR, and the TCRdb table lists in-frame clones only, not all of them. The table lists about 140,000 clones, roughly 92% of them singletons. The rearrangement uses TRBV20-1 and TRBJ1-3, with no clear D. The specimen was blood. The TCR was taken from a man aged 30-40 years in good health. The CDR3, as DNA: TGCAGTGCTAGTAACAAGAGCTCTGGAAACACCATATATTTT. It encodes CSASNKSSGNTIYF.